This TCR beta chain was documented in a study of T cells in Graves' hyperthyroidism and ophthalmopathy. Study observations and caveats: Within blood appeared most thyroid clonotypes that had expanded above 0.001.

The CDR3 consists of 13 residues. Trimming took off 0 bases at V and 3 bases at J, with 6 bases between the two ends. Amplified TCR beta CDR3 regions came from RNA transcripts. HTBI primers were used for first-round RT-PCR of the TCR CDR3. TCRdb reprocessed the multiplex PCR reads with MiXCR, giving one entry per CDR3 protein. The data contain fewer than 400,000 distinct CDR3 sequences, 15% to 18% of them singletons. Diagnosis of hyperthyroidism was new in patients aged 18 to 65, and its duration was under 2 months. This clonotype came up many times. What it binds is not known. The receptor was derived from a young woman with Graves' hyperthyroidism that later progressed to Graves' ophthalmopathy. The chain recombines TRBV12-3 or TRBV12-4 with TRBJ2-7; the D is unclear. The sequencing input was blood. The CDR3 DNA is TGTGCCAGCAGTTTAGCCTTCCACTACGAGCAGTACTTC. Translating it yields CASSLAFHYEQYF.